These T cell receptor beta chains were read from a single sample in a study of blood T cell repertoires in COVID-19. The data were produced by immunoSEQ multiplex PCR, yet TCRdb's version contains in-frame clones alone and is incomplete. The repertoire consists of 150,000 to 200,000 clones, with roughly 80% occurring once and the leading ten covering 5.5% to 7%. The sample comprised peripheral blood. The receptor source for this set is a woman between 40 and 50 years old with COVID-19, enrolled during active disease. Each CDR3 is given with its conserved first and last residue. The D gene is left open where the match is weak. Not all rows give a size; the values are once, few, many and, for expanded clones, a class.

V gene: TRBV9; CDR3 length: 14; D gene: -; J gene: TRBJ2-2; clone size: -; CDR3 protein: CASAIGEGTGELFF; CDR3 DNA: TGTGCCAGCGCAATCGGGGAAGGCACCGGGGAGCTGTTTTTT
V gene: TRBV30; CDR3 length: 16; D gene: TRBD1; J gene: TRBJ1-1; clone size: -; CDR3 protein: CAWSVVGTGPPTEAFF; CDR3 DNA: TGTGCCTGGAGTGTAGTTGGGACAGGGCCCCCCACTGAAGCTTTCTTT
V gene: TRBV27; CDR3 length: 13; D gene: -; J gene: TRBJ1-1; clone size: -; CDR3 protein: CASSFQKNTEAFF; CDR3 DNA: TGTGCCAGCAGTTTTCAGAAGAACACTGAAGCTTTCTTT
V gene: TRBV2; CDR3 length: 14; D gene: TRBD2; J gene: TRBJ2-1; clone size: -; CDR3 protein: CASSPGRARNEQFF; CDR3 DNA: TGTGCCAGCAGCCCCGGGAGGGCCAGAAATGAGCAGTTCTTC
V gene: TRBV27; CDR3 length: 15; D gene: TRBD1; J gene: TRBJ2-5; clone size: -; CDR3 protein: CASRVQGARLETQYF; CDR3 DNA: TGTGCCAGCAGAGTCCAGGGGGCTAGGTTGGAGACCCAGTACTTC
V gene: TRBV2; CDR3 length: 13; D gene: -; J gene: TRBJ1-3; clone size: few; CDR3 protein: CASTQGTGNTIYF; CDR3 DNA: TGTGCCAGCACCCAGGGTACTGGAAACACCATATATTTT
V gene: TRBV7-9; CDR3 length: 16; D gene: TRBD1; J gene: TRBJ1-4; clone size: once; CDR3 protein: CASSLRDRGYNEKLFF; CDR3 DNA: TGTGCCAGCAGCCTCCGGGACAGGGGATATAATGAAAAACTGTTTTTT
V gene: TRBV29-1; CDR3 length: 14; D gene: TRBD1; J gene: TRBJ1-2; clone size: once; CDR3 protein: CSVLDRGRVRGYTF; CDR3 DNA: TGCAGCGTTCTGGACAGGGGGAGAGTCCGGGGCTACACCTTC
V gene: TRBV27; CDR3 length: 16; D gene: -; J gene: TRBJ2-3; clone size: -; CDR3 protein: CASSFLTGMGTDTQYF; CDR3 DNA: TGTGCCAGCAGTTTTCTTACCGGGATGGGCACAGATACGCAGTATTTT
V gene: TRBV7-2; CDR3 length: 15; D gene: TRBD2; J gene: TRBJ2-1; clone size: -; CDR3 protein: CASSFQRGRGNEQFF; CDR3 DNA: TGTGCCAGCAGCTTTCAGCGGGGGCGCGGGAATGAGCAGTTCTTC
V gene: TRBV3-1/TRBV3-2; CDR3 length: 18; D gene: -; J gene: TRBJ2-5; clone size: -; CDR3 protein: CASSQARGGGAFRETQYF; CDR3 DNA: TGTGCCAGCAGCCAAGCAAGAGGTGGCGGGGCCTTCCGGGAGACCCAGTACTTC
V gene: TRBV5-1; CDR3 length: 16; D gene: TRBD2; J gene: TRBJ2-3; clone size: few; CDR3 protein: CASSSGTSGGADTQYF; CDR3 DNA: TGCGCCAGCAGCTCGGGGACTAGCGGGGGGGCAGATACGCAGTATTTT
V gene: TRBV2; CDR3 length: 14; D gene: TRBD2; J gene: TRBJ2-7; clone size: -; CDR3 protein: CASALAGGPYEQYF; CDR3 DNA: TGTGCCAGCGCCCTAGCGGGAGGGCCTTACGAGCAGTACTTC
V gene: TRBV12-3/TRBV12-4; CDR3 length: 13; D gene: -; J gene: TRBJ1-2; clone size: few; CDR3 protein: CASSLRGNYGYTF; CDR3 DNA: TGTGCCAGCAGTTTGAGGGGGAACTATGGCTACACCTTC
V gene: TRBV5-5; CDR3 length: 19; D gene: -; J gene: TRBJ1-3; clone size: -; CDR3 protein: CASSLSLAGELFSGNTIYF; CDR3 DNA: TGTGCCAGCAGCTTGAGTTTGGCGGGGGAACTTTTCTCTGGAAACACCATATATTTT
V gene: TRBV5-6; CDR3 length: 15; D gene: -; J gene: TRBJ2-1; clone size: -; CDR3 protein: CASSLGGTFVNEQFF; CDR3 DNA: TGTGCCAGCAGCTTGGGGGGGACATTCGTTAATGAGCAGTTCTTC
V gene: TRBV25-1; CDR3 length: 11; D gene: -; J gene: TRBJ2-5; clone size: -; CDR3 protein: CASSSLETQYF; CDR3 DNA: TGTGCCAGCAGTTCCCTTGAGACCCAGTACTTC
V gene: TRBV19; CDR3 length: 16; D gene: -; J gene: TRBJ1-5; clone size: -; CDR3 protein: CASSIVSRAANQPQHF; CDR3 DNA: TGTGCCAGTAGTATAGTATCCAGAGCGGCTAATCAGCCCCAGCATTTT
V gene: TRBV10-3; CDR3 length: 13; D gene: -; J gene: TRBJ2-1; clone size: many; CDR3 protein: CAISVLGKDEQFF; CDR3 DNA: TGTGCCATCAGTGTTCTCGGGAAAGATGAGCAGTTCTTC
V gene: TRBV7-3; CDR3 length: 14; D gene: TRBD2; J gene: TRBJ2-3; clone size: -; CDR3 protein: CASSSAGGAGAQYF; CDR3 DNA: TGTGCCAGCAGCTCAGCGGGGGGCGCGGGCGCGCAGTATTTT
V gene: TRBV5-1; CDR3 length: 14; D gene: TRBD1; J gene: TRBJ2-2; clone size: -; CDR3 protein: CASSLGGTAGELFF; CDR3 DNA: TGCGCCAGCAGCTTGGGAGGGACAGCCGGGGAGCTGTTTTTT
V gene: TRBV19; CDR3 length: 11; D gene: -; J gene: TRBJ2-7; clone size: -; CDR3 protein: CASSTTRRQYF; CDR3 DNA: TGTGCCAGTAGTACGACGCGGAGGCAGTACTTC
V gene: TRBV6-5; CDR3 length: 14; D gene: -; J gene: TRBJ2-1; clone size: -; CDR3 protein: CASSYQAPYNEQFF; CDR3 DNA: TGTGCCAGCAGTTACCAAGCCCCCTACAATGAGCAGTTCTTC
V gene: TRBV20-1; CDR3 length: 14; D gene: TRBD2; J gene: TRBJ2-2; clone size: -; CDR3 protein: CSASNGLAAGELFF; CDR3 DNA: TGCAGTGCTAGTAACGGACTAGCTGCGGGGGAGCTGTTTTTT
V gene: TRBV12-5; CDR3 length: 14; D gene: -; J gene: TRBJ1-5; clone size: -; CDR3 protein: CASSVGDKGQPQHF; CDR3 DNA: TGTGCTAGTAGCGTGGGGGACAAGGGCCAGCCCCAGCATTTT
V gene: TRBV5-4; CDR3 length: 14; D gene: -; J gene: TRBJ2-7; clone size: -; CDR3 protein: CASSLGTNSYEQYF; CDR3 DNA: TGTGCCAGCAGCTTGGGCACAAACTCCTACGAGCAGTACTTC
V gene: TRBV11-2; CDR3 length: 17; D gene: TRBD1; J gene: TRBJ2-5; clone size: -; CDR3 protein: CASSRTLGQAREETQYF; CDR3 DNA: TGTGCCAGCAGCCGAACCCTGGGACAGGCGCGGGAAGAGACCCAGTACTTC
V gene: TRBV5-1; CDR3 length: 18; D gene: -; J gene: TRBJ2-2; clone size: -; CDR3 protein: CASSSPAGAGFSSGELFF; CDR3 DNA: TGCGCCAGCAGCTCCCCGGCGGGGGCCGGATTCTCATCCGGGGAGCTGTTTTTT
V gene: TRBV5-5; CDR3 length: 16; D gene: -; J gene: TRBJ2-2; clone size: few; CDR3 protein: CASSFYPGPGGGELFF; CDR3 DNA: TGTGCCAGCAGCTTTTACCCCGGCCCCGGCGGCGGGGAGCTGTTTTTT
V gene: TRBV5-4; CDR3 length: 17; D gene: TRBD2; J gene: TRBJ2-2; clone size: many; CDR3 protein: CASSSPLAGGLTGELFF; CDR3 DNA: TGTGCCAGCAGCTCCCCCCTAGCGGGGGGGCTCACCGGGGAGCTGTTTTTT
V gene: TRBV9; CDR3 length: 13; D gene: -; J gene: TRBJ1-4; clone size: -; CDR3 protein: CASSSARGEKLFF; CDR3 DNA: TGTGCCAGCAGCTCTGCCCGGGGAGAAAAACTGTTTTTT
V gene: TRBV9; CDR3 length: 14; D gene: TRBD2; J gene: TRBJ2-7; clone size: -; CDR3 protein: CASSVGGGAWEQYF; CDR3 DNA: TGTGCCAGCAGCGTAGGCGGGGGGGCCTGGGAGCAGTACTTC
V gene: TRBV6-5; CDR3 length: 15; D gene: -; J gene: TRBJ2-7; clone size: -; CDR3 protein: CATPRRVGDPYEQYF; CDR3 DNA: TGTGCCACCCCCCGGAGGGTGGGGGACCCCTACGAGCAGTACTTC
V gene: TRBV14; CDR3 length: 13; D gene: -; J gene: TRBJ1-2; clone size: -; CDR3 protein: CASSQGRWYGYTF; CDR3 DNA: TGTGCCAGCAGCCAAGGGCGGTGGTATGGCTACACCTTC
V gene: TRBV15; CDR3 length: 14; D gene: TRBD1; J gene: TRBJ1-1; clone size: once; CDR3 protein: CATSRGDSNTEAFF; CDR3 DNA: TGTGCCACCAGCAGGGGGGACAGCAACACTGAAGCTTTCTTT
V gene: TRBV4-2; CDR3 length: 17; D gene: TRBD1; J gene: TRBJ1-2; clone size: -; CDR3 protein: CASSQDQGQGAHYGYTF; CDR3 DNA: TGTGCCAGCAGCCAAGATCAGGGGCAGGGGGCTCACTATGGCTACACCTTC
V gene: TRBV5-8; CDR3 length: 14; D gene: -; J gene: TRBJ1-1; clone size: -; CDR3 protein: CASSPTRGGAEAFF; CDR3 DNA: TGTGCCAGCAGCCCCACCCGGGGGGGGGCTGAAGCTTTCTTT
V gene: TRBV24-1; CDR3 length: 18; D gene: TRBD1; J gene: TRBJ2-5; clone size: -; CDR3 protein: CATKHEEAGTGALETQYF; CDR3 DNA: TGTGCCACCAAGCATGAGGAGGCCGGGACAGGGGCATTAGAGACCCAGTACTTC
V gene: TRBV19; CDR3 length: 11; D gene: -; J gene: TRBJ1-1; clone size: -; CDR3 protein: CASGSGTEAFF; CDR3 DNA: TGTGCCAGTGGGTCGGGGACTGAAGCTTTCTTT
V gene: TRBV18; CDR3 length: 15; D gene: -; J gene: TRBJ1-5; clone size: -; CDR3 protein: CASSPAGYSNQPQHF; CDR3 DNA: TGTGCCAGCTCACCTGCAGGGTATAGCAATCAGCCCCAGCATTTT
V gene: TRBV7-9; CDR3 length: 14; D gene: -; J gene: TRBJ2-5; clone size: few; CDR3 protein: CASSLASGRETQYF; CDR3 DNA: TGTGCCAGCAGCTTAGCCAGTGGGAGAGAGACCCAGTACTTC
V gene: TRBV3-1/TRBV3-2; CDR3 length: 15; D gene: -; J gene: TRBJ2-1; clone size: -; CDR3 protein: CASSLRGASYNEQFF; CDR3 DNA: TGTGCCAGCAGCCTACGGGGGGCATCGTACAATGAGCAGTTCTTC
V gene: TRBV7-2; CDR3 length: 14; D gene: -; J gene: TRBJ2-5; clone size: -; CDR3 protein: CASSLRLSQETQYF; CDR3 DNA: TGTGCCAGCAGCTTAAGACTATCCCAAGAGACCCAGTACTTC
V gene: TRBV15; CDR3 length: 14; D gene: -; J gene: TRBJ1-4; clone size: -; CDR3 protein: CATSRGQDYEKLFF; CDR3 DNA: TGTGCCACCAGCAGAGGGCAGGACTATGAAAAACTGTTTTTT
V gene: TRBV6-4; CDR3 length: 16; D gene: TRBD2; J gene: TRBJ2-1; clone size: -; CDR3 protein: CASRVSASGGVYEQFF; CDR3 DNA: TGTGCCAGCAGAGTGAGTGCTAGCGGGGGGGTCTATGAGCAGTTCTTC
V gene: TRBV27; CDR3 length: 14; D gene: TRBD2; J gene: TRBJ2-1; clone size: -; CDR3 protein: CASTWGGDYNEQFF; CDR3 DNA: TGTGCCAGCACCTGGGGAGGGGACTACAATGAGCAGTTCTTC
V gene: TRBV19; CDR3 length: 16; D gene: -; J gene: TRBJ1-2; clone size: once; CDR3 protein: CASTPEVGTSRYGYTF; CDR3 DNA: TGTGCCAGTACTCCCGAAGTCGGGACATCTCGGTATGGCTACACCTTC
V gene: TRBV7-2; CDR3 length: 14; D gene: TRBD1; J gene: TRBJ1-6; clone size: -; CDR3 protein: CASSPGQGHSPLHF; CDR3 DNA: TGTGCCAGCAGCCCGGGACAGGGGCACTCACCCCTCCACTTT